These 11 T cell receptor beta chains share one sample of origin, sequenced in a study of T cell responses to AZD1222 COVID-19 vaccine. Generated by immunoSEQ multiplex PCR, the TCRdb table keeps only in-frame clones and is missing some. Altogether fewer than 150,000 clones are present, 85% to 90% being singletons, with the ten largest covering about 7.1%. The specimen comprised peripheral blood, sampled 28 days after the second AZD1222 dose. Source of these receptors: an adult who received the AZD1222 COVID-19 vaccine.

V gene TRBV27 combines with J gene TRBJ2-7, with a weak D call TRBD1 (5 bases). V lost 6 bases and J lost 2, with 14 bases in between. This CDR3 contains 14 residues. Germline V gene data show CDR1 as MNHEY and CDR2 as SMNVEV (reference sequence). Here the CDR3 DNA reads TGTGCCAGCAGCGAGATGACAGAACCCTACGAGCAGTACTTC. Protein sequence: CASSEMTEPYEQYF.

The CDR3 protein is CASSPFQLAGAGELFF. CDR3 nucleotide sequence: TGCGCCAGCAGCCCATTCCAATTAGCGGGAGCCGGGGAGCTGTTTTTT. The chain recombines TRBV4-1 with TRBJ2-2, with 9 bases lining up with TRBD2. Looked up from germline, CDR1 is MGHRA and CDR2 is YSYEKL. With V trimmed by 4 bases and J by 6 bases, 9 bases remained unmatched. There are 16 residues in the CDR3.

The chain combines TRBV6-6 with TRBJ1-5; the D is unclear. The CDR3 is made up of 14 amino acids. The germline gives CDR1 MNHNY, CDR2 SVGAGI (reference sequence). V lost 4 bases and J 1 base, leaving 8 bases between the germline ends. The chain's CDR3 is CASSSSDSNQPQHF. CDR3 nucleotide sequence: TGTGCCAGCAGTTCAAGCGACAGCAATCAGCCCCAGCATTTT.

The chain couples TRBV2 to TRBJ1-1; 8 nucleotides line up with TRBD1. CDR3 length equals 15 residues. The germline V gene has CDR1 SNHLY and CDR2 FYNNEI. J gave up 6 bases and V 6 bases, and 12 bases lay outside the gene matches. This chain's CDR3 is CASRSRTGLVAEAFF. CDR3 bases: TGTGCCAGCAGATCTAGGACAGGGTTGGTAGCTGAAGCTTTCTTT. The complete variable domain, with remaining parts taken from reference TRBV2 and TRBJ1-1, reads EPEVTQTPSHQVTQMGQEVILRCVPISNHLYFYWYRQILGQKVEFLVSFYNNEISEKSEIFDDQFSVERPDGSNFTLKIRSTKLEDSAMYFCASRSRTGLVAEAFFGQGTRLTVV.

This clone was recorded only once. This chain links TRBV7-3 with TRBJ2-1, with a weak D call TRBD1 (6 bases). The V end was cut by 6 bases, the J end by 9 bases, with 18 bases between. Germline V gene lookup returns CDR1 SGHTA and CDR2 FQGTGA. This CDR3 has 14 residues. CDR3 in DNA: TGTGCCAGCAGTATCTCAGGGGAGCGGAGTGAGCAGTTCTTC. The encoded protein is CASSISGERSEQFF.

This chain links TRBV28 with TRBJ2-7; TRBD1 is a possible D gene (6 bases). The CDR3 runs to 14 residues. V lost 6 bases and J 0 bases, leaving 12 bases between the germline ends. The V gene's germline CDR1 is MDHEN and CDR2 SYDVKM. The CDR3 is CASRGHFSSYEQYF. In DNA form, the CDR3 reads TGTGCCAGCAGGGGACACTTCTCCTCCTACGAGCAGTACTTC. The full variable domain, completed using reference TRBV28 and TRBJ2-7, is DVKVTQSSRYLVKRTGEKVFLECVQDMDHENMFWYRQDPGLGLRLIYFSYDVKMKEKGDIPEGYSVSREKKERFSLILESASTNQTSMYLCASRGHFSSYEQYFGPGTRLTVT.

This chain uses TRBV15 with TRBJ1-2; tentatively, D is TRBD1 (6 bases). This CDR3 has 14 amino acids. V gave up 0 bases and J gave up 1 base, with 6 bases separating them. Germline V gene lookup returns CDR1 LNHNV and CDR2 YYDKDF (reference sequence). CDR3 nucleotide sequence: TGTGCCACCAGCAGAGAACAGGGTAACTATGGCTACACCTTC. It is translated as CATSREQGNYGYTF.

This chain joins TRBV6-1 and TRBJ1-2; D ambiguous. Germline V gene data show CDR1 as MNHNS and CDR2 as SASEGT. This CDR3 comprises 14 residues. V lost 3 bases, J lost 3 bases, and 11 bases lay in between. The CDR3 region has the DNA TGTGCCAGCAGTGAGGGAAATTCAGACTATGGCTACACCTTC. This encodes CASSEGNSDYGYTF.

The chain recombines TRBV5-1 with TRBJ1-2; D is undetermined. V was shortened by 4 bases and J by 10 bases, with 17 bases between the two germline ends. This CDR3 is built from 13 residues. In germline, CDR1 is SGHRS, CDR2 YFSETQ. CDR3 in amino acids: CASSPDPPVNYTF. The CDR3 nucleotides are TGCGCCAGCAGCCCCGATCCTCCTGTTAACTACACCTTC. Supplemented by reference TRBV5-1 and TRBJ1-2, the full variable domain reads KAGVTQTPRYLIKTRGQQVTLSCSPISGHRSVSWYQQTPGQGLQFLFEYFSETQRNKGNFPGRFSGRQFSNSRSEMNVSTLELGDSALYLCASSPDPPVNYTFGSGTRLTVV.

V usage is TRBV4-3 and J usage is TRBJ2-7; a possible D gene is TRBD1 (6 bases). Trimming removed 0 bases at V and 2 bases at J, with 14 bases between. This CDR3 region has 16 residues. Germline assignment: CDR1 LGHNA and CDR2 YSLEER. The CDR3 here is CASSQELAGATYEQYF. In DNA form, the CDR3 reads TGCGCCAGCAGCCAAGAGCTAGCAGGGGCTACCTACGAGCAGTACTTC.

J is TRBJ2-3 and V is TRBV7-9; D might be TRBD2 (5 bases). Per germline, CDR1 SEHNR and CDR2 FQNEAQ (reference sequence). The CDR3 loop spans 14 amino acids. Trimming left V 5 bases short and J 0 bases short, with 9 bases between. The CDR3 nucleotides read TGTGCCAGCAGCCCCAGCGGTAGCACAGATACGCAGTATTTT. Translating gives CASSPSGSTDTQYF.